Listed below are T cell receptor beta chains from one sample, sequenced in a study of T-cell memory formation after mild COVID-19. TCRdb analysed the 5' RACE reads with MiXCR anew, one entry per CDR3 protein. Of approximately 190,000 distinct CDR3 sequences detected, 15% to 20% appear once; the ten largest clones hold 2.4%. The specimen sequenced was PBMCs or a T cell subset sorted from them (not recorded which). These receptors all stem from an adult woman who had mild COVID-19 (a few samples of this study predate the infection). Cell type and time point are not known. CDR3s include the opening cysteine and the closing phenylalanine or tryptophan. The D gene is left open where the match is weak. Clone size appears in some rows only: once, few, many, or a class for an expanded clone.

D gene,clone size,V gene,J gene,CDR3 protein,CDR3 DNA
TRBD1,-,TRBV19,TRBJ1-2,CASTLGQGVGGYTF,TGTGCCAGTACCTTAGGACAGGGAGTGGGCGGCTACACCTTC
TRBD2,few,TRBV7-2,TRBJ2-3,CASSLFFGGGTDTQYF,TGTGCCAGCAGCTTATTCTTCGGCGGGGGGACAGATACGCAGTATTTT
TRBD1,few,TRBV7-9,TRBJ1-3,CASSTTGGAGARGNTIYF,TGTGCCAGCAGCACGACAGGGGGCGCGGGTGCACGAGGAAACACCATATATTTT
-,-,TRBV19,TRBJ1-1,CASRIWGTEAFF,TGTGCCAGTCGAATTTGGGGCACTGAAGCTTTCTTT
TRBD1,few,TRBV12-3/TRBV12-4,TRBJ2-6,CASSLHRGGANVLTF,TGTGCCAGCAGTCTCCACAGGGGTGGGGCCAACGTCCTGACTTTC
TRBD1,-,TRBV11-3,TRBJ2-2,CASSLRTGTRELFF,TGTGCCAGCAGCTTACGGACAGGGACCAGGGAGCTGTTTTTT
-,-,TRBV11-3,TRBJ1-1,CASSLDGQFGTEAFF,TGTGCCAGCAGCTTAGACGGGCAGTTCGGCACTGAAGCTTTCTTT
TRBD1,-,TRBV6-5,TRBJ1-3,CASRRTGGYSGNTIYF,TGTGCCAGCAGAAGGACAGGGGGTTACTCTGGAAACACCATATATTTT
TRBD2,-,TRBV7-9,TRBJ2-7,CASSPTGGAAYEQYF,TGTGCCAGCAGCCCTACCGGGGGGGCCGCCTACGAGCAGTACTTC
-,-,TRBV5-1,TRBJ1-5,CASSPDFNQPQHF,TGCGCCAGCAGCCCGGATTTCAATCAGCCCCAGCATTTT
-,-,TRBV20-1,TRBJ2-1,CSVKRVGNEQFF,TGCAGTGTTAAAAGGGTAGGGAATGAGCAGTTCTTC
TRBD1,few,TRBV12-3/TRBV12-4,TRBJ1-1,CATLEQGTVAFF,TGTGCCACTCTTGAGCAGGGGACAGTAGCTTTCTTT
TRBD2,few,TRBV5-1,TRBJ2-7,CASSPSGLAGGSYEQYF,TGCGCCAGCAGCCCCTCCGGACTAGCGGGGGGCTCCTACGAGCAGTACTTC
TRBD1,-,TRBV12-3/TRBV12-4,TRBJ1-2,CASTLTGGDGYTF,TGTGCCAGCACTTTGACAGGGGGGGATGGCTACACCTTC
-,few,TRBV7-9,TRBJ2-1,CASSLKGSLLEQFF,TGTGCCAGCAGCTTGAAGGGCAGTCTTCTTGAGCAGTTCTTC
TRBD1,-,TRBV5-5,TRBJ1-2,CASSTGQGALGYTF,TGTGCCAGCAGTACCGGACAGGGGGCGTTGGGCTACACCTTC
-,few,TRBV12-3/TRBV12-4,TRBJ1-1,CASSLRDKNTEAFF,TGTGCCAGCAGTTTACGGGACAAGAACACTGAAGCTTTCTTT
-,-,TRBV29-1,TRBJ1-2,CSLRREGRNGYTF,TGCAGCCTAAGGCGGGAGGGTCGGAATGGCTACACCTTC
-,few,TRBV9,TRBJ2-2,CASSVGGAGGELFF,TGTGCCAGCAGCGTCGGCGGAGCGGGCGGGGAGCTGTTTTTT
-,many,TRBV5-5,TRBJ1-3,CASSRWDAEFSGNTIYF,TGTGCCAGCAGCCGATGGGACGCCGAATTCTCTGGAAACACCATATATTTT
-,-,TRBV5-7,TRBJ2-6,CASRRWIQGSGANVLTF,TGTGCCAGCAGGCGCTGGATACAGGGTTCTGGGGCCAACGTCCTGACTTTC
TRBD1,few,TRBV2,TRBJ2-7,CASSGQGGSYEQYF,TGTGCCAGCAGTGGACAGGGTGGCTCCTACGAGCAGTACTTC
-,-,TRBV29-1,TRBJ2-5,CSVDPRGSGMETQYF,TGCAGCGTTGACCCCAGGGGTTCGGGTATGGAGACCCAGTACTTC
TRBD1,-,TRBV4-2,TRBJ1-4,CASSRYRGRSEKLFF,TGTGCCAGCAGCCGATACAGGGGGCGAAGTGAAAAACTGTTTTTT
-,-,TRBV15,TRBJ1-2,CATSRVGGDGYGYTF,TGTGCCACCAGCAGAGTCGGAGGGGATGGCTATGGCTACACCTTC
-,few,TRBV5-1,TRBJ1-3,CASSLAAESSGNTIYF,TGCGCCAGCAGCTTGGCCGCAGAAAGCTCTGGAAACACCATATATTTT
-,-,TRBV29-1,TRBJ1-5,CSVNEGGNQPQHF,TGCAGCGTCAACGAGGGCGGGAATCAGCCCCAGCATTTT
-,-,TRBV9,TRBJ2-2,CASSTYTGELFF,TGTGCCAGCAGCACGTACACCGGGGAGCTGTTTTTT
TRBD1,-,TRBV18,TRBJ1-6,CASSPQATGASPLHF,TGTGCCAGCTCACCACAGGCGACAGGGGCTTCACCCCTCCACTTT
-,-,TRBV6-6,TRBJ1-5,CASTNAGVQPQHF,TGTGCCAGCACCAACGCGGGGGTTCAGCCCCAGCATTTT
-,-,TRBV7-2,TRBJ2-3,CASSSSGLPQYF,TGTGCCAGCAGCTCCTCGGGACTCCCGCAGTATTTT
-,-,TRBV5-1,TRBJ2-7,CASSSRSGDSYEQYF,TGCGCCAGCAGCTCTCGTAGTGGTGACTCCTACGAGCAGTACTTC
-,-,TRBV29-1,TRBJ2-5,CSVISLGEETQYF,TGCAGCGTTATCTCACTAGGCGAAGAGACCCAGTACTTC
TRBD1,-,TRBV5-5,TRBJ2-1,CASSLSRDRDEQFF,TGTGCCAGCAGCTTGTCCCGGGACAGGGATGAGCAGTTCTTC
-,-,TRBV5-1,TRBJ1-2,CASRELINYGYTF,TGCGCCAGCAGGGAACTGATTAACTATGGCTACACCTTC
-,few,TRBV12-3/TRBV12-4,TRBJ2-2,CASRIGTGELFF,TGTGCCAGCAGGATTGGGACCGGGGAGCTGTTTTTT
TRBD2,few,TRBV4-2,TRBJ2-7,CASSPQREIGSEQYF,TGTGCCAGCAGCCCACAGCGGGAGATTGGAAGCGAGCAGTACTTC
TRBD2,-,TRBV20-1,TRBJ2-1,CSAASTGGADEQFF,TGCAGTGCTGCCTCTACCGGGGGGGCAGATGAGCAGTTCTTC
-,-,TRBV12-3/TRBV12-4,TRBJ1-2,CASSLGRRSYTF,TGTGCCAGCAGTTTAGGCCGGAGAAGCTACACCTTC
-,few,TRBV5-5,TRBJ1-1,CASSLEKSEAFF,TGTGCCAGCAGCTTGGAGAAGTCAGAAGCTTTCTTT
-,-,TRBV29-1,TRBJ1-2,CSVEHSLNYGYTF,TGCAGCGTTGAACACAGTCTGAACTATGGCTACACCTTC
-,few,TRBV9,TRBJ2-1,CASSSSGERRDYNEQFF,TGTGCCAGCAGCTCCTCGGGGGAGCGGAGAGATTACAATGAGCAGTTCTTC
TRBD2,few,TRBV5-1,TRBJ2-7,CASSGGGEQYF,TGCGCCAGCAGCGGGGGGGGCGAGCAGTACTTC
-,-,TRBV19,TRBJ2-2,CASSGRFTGELFF,TGTGCCAGTAGTGGTAGATTCACCGGGGAGCTGTTTTTT
-,few,TRBV5-1,TRBJ2-3,CASSLGRGSQRVDTQYF,TGCGCCAGCAGCTTGGGACGCGGATCCCAAAGGGTAGATACGCAGTATTTT
TRBD1,-,TRBV3-1,TRBJ2-2,CASSQDVTGPGELFF,TGTGCCAGCAGCCAAGATGTGACAGGGCCCGGGGAGCTGTTTTTT
-,many,TRBV20-1,TRBJ1-1,CSARVTVVGGTEAFF,TGCAGTGCTAGAGTCACCGTTGTGGGGGGCACTGAAGCTTTCTTT
TRBD2,few,TRBV5-8,TRBJ2-7,CASSLELAGAHEQYF,TGTGCCAGCAGCTTGGAACTAGCGGGAGCACACGAGCAGTACTTC
-,-,TRBV12-3/TRBV12-4,TRBJ2-7,CASSSLAGYYEQYF,TGTGCCAGCAGTTCTTTGGCGGGTTACTACGAGCAGTACTTC
-,-,TRBV20-1,TRBJ1-1,CSAWGRTEAFF,TGCAGTGCTTGGGGACGCACTGAAGCTTTCTTT